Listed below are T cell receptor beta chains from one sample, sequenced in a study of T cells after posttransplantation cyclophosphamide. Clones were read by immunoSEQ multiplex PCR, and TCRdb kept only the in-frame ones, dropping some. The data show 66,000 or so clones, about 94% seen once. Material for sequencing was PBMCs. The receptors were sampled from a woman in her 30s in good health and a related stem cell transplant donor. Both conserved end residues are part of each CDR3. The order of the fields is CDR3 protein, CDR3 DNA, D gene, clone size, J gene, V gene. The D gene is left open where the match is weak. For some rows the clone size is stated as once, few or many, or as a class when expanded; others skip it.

CDR3 protein: CAGTKTGLAGIETQYF; CDR3 DNA: TGTGCCGGGACAAAAACGGGACTAGCGGGTATAGAGACCCAGTACTTC; D gene: TRBD2; clone size: NA; J gene: TRBJ2-5; V gene: TRBV30
CDR3 protein: CASSLGQLVADTQYF; CDR3 DNA: TGCGCCAGCAGCTTGGGCCAACTAGTCGCAGATACGCAGTATTTT; D gene: NA; clone size: once; J gene: TRBJ2-3; V gene: TRBV5-1
CDR3 protein: CAWGSQGGDTQYF; CDR3 DNA: TGTGCCTGGGGATCACAGGGAGGGGATACGCAGTATTTT; D gene: NA; clone size: NA; J gene: TRBJ2-3; V gene: TRBV30
CDR3 protein: CASSRNLAGKGETQYF; CDR3 DNA: TGTGCCAGCAGTAGAAACCTAGCGGGGAAAGGGGAGACCCAGTACTTC; D gene: TRBD2; clone size: NA; J gene: TRBJ2-5; V gene: TRBV25-1
CDR3 protein: CASSLHGNTEAFF; CDR3 DNA: TGTGCCAGCAGCTTACATGGGAACACTGAAGCTTTCTTT; D gene: NA; clone size: NA; J gene: TRBJ1-1; V gene: TRBV11-2
CDR3 protein: CASSSRTAEVSEAFF; CDR3 DNA: TGTGCCAGCTCTTCCCGGACCGCGGAGGTCTCTGAAGCTTTCTTT; D gene: NA; clone size: NA; J gene: TRBJ1-1; V gene: TRBV4-2
CDR3 protein: CASSQGWGAFEKLFF; CDR3 DNA: TGTGCCAGCAGCCAAGGTTGGGGGGCTTTTGAAAAACTGTTTTTT; D gene: NA; clone size: NA; J gene: TRBJ1-4; V gene: TRBV14
CDR3 protein: CASSIGTGIGSGANVLTF; CDR3 DNA: TGTGCCAGTAGTATAGGCACGGGGATAGGCTCTGGGGCCAACGTCCTGACTTTC; D gene: NA; clone size: NA; J gene: TRBJ2-6; V gene: TRBV19
CDR3 protein: CASSEQGSPGDTQYF; CDR3 DNA: TGTGCCAGCAGTGAACAGGGGAGCCCTGGAGATACGCAGTATTTT; D gene: NA; clone size: NA; J gene: TRBJ2-3; V gene: TRBV2
CDR3 protein: CASSYSPSRDTYEQYF; CDR3 DNA: TGTGCCAGCAGTTACTCCCCCTCTCGGGATACCTACGAGCAGTACTTC; D gene: NA; clone size: NA; J gene: TRBJ2-7; V gene: TRBV6-5
CDR3 protein: CASSLGGRYNEQFF; CDR3 DNA: TGTGCCAGCAGCTTAGGAGGGAGATACAATGAGCAGTTCTTC; D gene: NA; clone size: once; J gene: TRBJ2-1; V gene: TRBV11-3
CDR3 protein: CASSQGGAGRTSTDTQYF; CDR3 DNA: TGTGCCAGCAGCCAGGGGGGGGCAGGGCGAACTAGCACAGATACGCAGTATTTT; D gene: NA; clone size: NA; J gene: TRBJ2-3; V gene: TRBV11-2
CDR3 protein: CASSLEGKYGNYGYTF; CDR3 DNA: TGTGCCAGCAGCTTAGAGGGAAAATACGGAAACTATGGCTACACCTTC; D gene: NA; clone size: NA; J gene: TRBJ1-2; V gene: TRBV7-9
CDR3 protein: CASSPGQGANTEAFF; CDR3 DNA: TGTGCCAGCAGCCCCGGACAGGGGGCAAACACTGAAGCTTTCTTT; D gene: TRBD1; clone size: once; J gene: TRBJ1-1; V gene: TRBV11-2
CDR3 protein: CASSSRPLDTQYF; CDR3 DNA: TGTGCCAGCAGCTCCCGACCCCTGGATACGCAGTATTTT; D gene: NA; clone size: NA; J gene: TRBJ2-3; V gene: TRBV9
CDR3 protein: CASSLGGGYRNEQFF; CDR3 DNA: TGTGCCAGCAGCTTAGGGGGGGGGTATAGAAATGAGCAGTTCTTC; D gene: TRBD2; clone size: NA; J gene: TRBJ2-1; V gene: TRBV7-9
CDR3 protein: CASSLMAVQETQYF; CDR3 DNA: TGTGCCAGCAGCCTGATGGCAGTTCAAGAGACCCAGTACTTC; D gene: NA; clone size: NA; J gene: TRBJ2-5; V gene: TRBV6-5
CDR3 protein: CASSRDPTVSEAFF; CDR3 DNA: TGTGCCAGCAGCCGTGACCCGACAGTTTCTGAAGCTTTCTTT; D gene: NA; clone size: NA; J gene: TRBJ1-1; V gene: TRBV25-1
CDR3 protein: CASIFPGQGREKLFF; CDR3 DNA: TGTGCCTCGATCTTTCCGGGACAGGGTCGTGAAAAACTGTTTTTT; D gene: TRBD1; clone size: NA; J gene: TRBJ1-4; V gene: TRBV30
CDR3 protein: CASSAGQLLSPLHF; CDR3 DNA: TGTGCCAGCAGCGCGGGACAGCTCTTATCACCCCTCCACTTT; D gene: TRBD1; clone size: few; J gene: TRBJ1-6; V gene: TRBV9
CDR3 protein: CASSLDGPNRGAFF; CDR3 DNA: TGCGCCAGCAGCTTGGATGGGCCTAATCGGGGGGCTTTCTTT; D gene: NA; clone size: NA; J gene: TRBJ1-1; V gene: TRBV5-1
CDR3 protein: CASSEAAYGYTF; CDR3 DNA: TGTGCCAGCAGTGAAGCTGCCTATGGCTACACCTTC; D gene: NA; clone size: NA; J gene: TRBJ1-2; V gene: TRBV6-1
CDR3 protein: CASSHGLAGSTGELFF; CDR3 DNA: TGCGCCAGCAGCCATGGACTAGCGGGGAGCACCGGGGAGCTGTTTTTT; D gene: TRBD2; clone size: NA; J gene: TRBJ2-2; V gene: TRBV4-3
CDR3 protein: CASSQLGGLTFQETQYF; CDR3 DNA: TGTGCCAGCAGCCAATTAGGGGGACTCACATTCCAAGAGACCCAGTACTTC; D gene: NA; clone size: NA; J gene: TRBJ2-5; V gene: TRBV14
CDR3 protein: CASSSPYQETQYF; CDR3 DNA: TGTGCCAGCAGTTCCCCCTACCAAGAGACCCAGTACTTC; D gene: NA; clone size: once; J gene: TRBJ2-5; V gene: TRBV27
CDR3 protein: CASSLTKVYEQYF; CDR3 DNA: TGTGCCAGCAGCTTAACAAAAGTCTACGAGCAGTACTTC; D gene: NA; clone size: NA; J gene: TRBJ2-7; V gene: TRBV11-2
CDR3 protein: CASSRGTVTYGYTF; CDR3 DNA: TGCGCCAGCTCTCGGGGGACAGTGACCTATGGCTACACCTTC; D gene: TRBD1; clone size: NA; J gene: TRBJ1-2; V gene: TRBV5-1
CDR3 protein: CATRKGQGWDYGYTF; CDR3 DNA: TGTGCCACCAGAAAGGGGCAGGGATGGGACTATGGCTACACCTTC; D gene: NA; clone size: NA; J gene: TRBJ1-2; V gene: TRBV15